This is a list of T cell receptor beta chains from one sample in a study of T cell responses to AZD1222 COVID-19 vaccine. Sequencing was performed with immunoSEQ multiplex PCR; in TCRdb, only in-frame clones are kept and a portion is missing. The sample has 130,000 to 150,000 clones, roughly 90% seen once. Sequenced here: peripheral blood, sampled on day 0 of AZD1222 vaccination. The source is an adult in good health. The CDR3 runs from the conserved cysteine through the conserved F or W. Fields, in order: clone size, V gene, J gene, D gene, CDR3 protein, CDR3 DNA. The D gene is left open where the match is weak. Clone size is shown for a subset of rows, as once, few, many or a class of expanded clone.

-,TRBV18,TRBJ1-2,-,CASSTDRDYGYTF,TGTGCCAGCTCAACGGACAGAGACTATGGCTACACCTTC
once,TRBV20-1,TRBJ1-2,-,CSASLSFAYGYTF,TGCAGTGCCAGTTTATCCTTCGCCTATGGCTACACCTTC
few,TRBV19,TRBJ1-5,-,CASTFQISNQPQHF,TGTGCCAGTACGTTCCAGATTAGCAATCAGCCCCAGCATTTT
-,TRBV4-1,TRBJ2-7,-,CASSQDNRRAYEQYF,TGCGCCAGCAGCCAAGATAATCGGCGGGCCTACGAGCAGTACTTC
-,TRBV7-3,TRBJ2-7,TRBD1,CASSFDRGGEQYF,TGTGCCAGCAGCTTCGACAGGGGGGGTGAGCAGTACTTC
-,TRBV27,TRBJ2-7,TRBD1,CASSISTGGGQYF,TGTGCCAGCAGTATCTCGACAGGGGGAGGGCAGTACTTC
-,TRBV19,TRBJ1-2,-,CASSINYNYGYTF,TGTGCCAGTAGTATTAACTATAACTATGGCTACACCTTC
once,TRBV19,TRBJ2-6,-,CASSIQGFGANVLTF,TGTGCCAGTAGTATTCAGGGGTTTGGGGCCAACGTCCTGACTTTC
-,TRBV14,TRBJ1-2,-,CASSLWATNYGYTF,TGTGCCAGCAGCCTGTGGGCTACTAACTATGGCTACACCTTC
-,TRBV4-3,TRBJ2-1,-,CASSLSRGTYNEQFF,TGCGCCAGCAGTTTAAGTCGGGGGACCTACAATGAGCAGTTCTTC
-,TRBV11-2,TRBJ1-4,-,CASSLDSTTNEKLFF,TGTGCCAGCAGCTTAGACAGTACAACTAATGAAAAACTGTTTTTT
-,TRBV5-1,TRBJ2-5,TRBD2,CASSIPPGPGGETQYF,TGCGCCAGCAGCATTCCCCCGGGACCGGGGGGGGAGACCCAGTACTTC
-,TRBV5-4,TRBJ2-5,-,CAFSRGVQETQYF,TGTGCTTTTTCGAGGGGGGTACAAGAGACCCAGTACTTC
-,TRBV3-1/TRBV3-2,TRBJ2-7,-,CASSLYSGLHYEQYF,TGTGCCAGCAGCCTTTATAGCGGCCTCCACTACGAGCAGTACTTC
-,TRBV9,TRBJ1-6,-,CASSVGTGRVTPLHF,TGTGCCAGCAGCGTAGGGACGGGTCGGGTAACCCCCCTCCACTTT
once,TRBV18,TRBJ2-7,TRBD2,CASSPPSSGRYYEQYF,TGTGCCAGCTCACCACCCTCTAGCGGGAGGTACTACGAGCAGTACTTC
once,TRBV19,TRBJ2-6,TRBD1,CASSQGRTGAGANVLTF,TGTGCCAGTAGCCAAGGACGCACAGGGGCTGGGGCCAACGTCCTGACTTTC
-,TRBV6-7,TRBJ1-3,TRBD1,CASSYPTGGFSGNTIYF,TGTGCCAGCAGTTACCCGACAGGGGGGTTCTCTGGAAACACCATATATTTT
-,TRBV6-1,TRBJ2-7,TRBD2,CASTGLAVSYEQYF,TGTGCCAGCACTGGGCTAGCGGTCTCCTACGAGCAGTACTTC
-,TRBV19,TRBJ1-2,-,CASSPPANNYGYTF,TGTGCCAGTAGTCCCCCAGCAAATAACTATGGCTACACCTTC
-,TRBV6-5,TRBJ2-7,TRBD2,CASTPPSGSRYEQYF,TGTGCCAGCACCCCCCCCAGCGGGAGTAGGTACGAGCAGTACTTC
-,TRBV20-1,TRBJ1-4,-,CSASGPGEKLFF,TGCAGTGCTAGTGGGCCGGGAGAAAAACTGTTTTTT
-,TRBV24-1,TRBJ2-5,TRBD2,CATSDLGLAGGETQYF,TGTGCCACCAGTGATCTGGGACTAGCGGGAGGTGAGACCCAGTACTTC
-,TRBV6-1,TRBJ1-2,TRBD1,CASSEQGAWDGYTF,TGTGCCAGCAGTGAGCAGGGGGCGTGGGATGGCTACACCTTC
-,TRBV3-1/TRBV3-2,TRBJ2-1,TRBD2,CASSHYTSNSGSYNEQFF,TGTGCCAGCAGCCATTATACCTCCAATAGCGGGAGCTACAATGAGCAGTTCTTC
-,TRBV30,TRBJ2-1,TRBD2,CAWSNSGSRNEQFF,TGTGCCTGGAGTAATAGCGGGAGTCGGAATGAGCAGTTCTTC
-,TRBV19,TRBJ2-4,-,CASSTVAEVAKNIQYF,TGTGCCAGTAGTACCGTAGCGGAAGTAGCCAAAAACATTCAGTACTTC
-,TRBV5-4,TRBJ2-2,TRBD2,CASSSLGLAGVGSTGELFF,TGTGCCAGCAGCTCCCTAGGGCTAGCGGGAGTTGGATCCACCGGGGAGCTGTTTTTT
-,TRBV5-4,TRBJ2-3,-,CASTEDSTSTDTQYF,TGTGCCAGCACCGAGGACTCGACTAGCACAGATACGCAGTATTTT
-,TRBV21-1,TRBJ2-1,-,CASSKLERTSGRSTEQFF,TGTGCCAGCAGCAAATTGGAGCGGACTAGCGGGAGATCCACTGAGCAGTTCTTC
-,TRBV5-1,TRBJ2-3,-,CASSLGAGDTQYF,TGCGCCAGCAGCTTGGGAGCGGGAGATACGCAGTATTTT
-,TRBV29-1,TRBJ1-2,-,CSVSPRGDGYTF,TGCAGCGTTTCCCCACGGGGTGATGGCTACACCTTC
-,TRBV18,TRBJ2-7,-,CASSPLPPGRLGEQYF,TGTGCCAGCTCACCACTCCCCCCCGGACGCCTAGGAGAGCAGTACTTC
-,TRBV30,TRBJ1-2,-,CAWSVRWSSAANYGYTF,TGTGCCTGGAGTGTACGCTGGTCCTCAGCCGCAAACTATGGCTACACCTTC
-,TRBV2,TRBJ1-5,TRBD1,CASSEVPGTGRPQHF,TGTGCCAGCAGTGAAGTACCCGGGACAGGTAGGCCCCAGCATTTT
-,TRBV4-1,TRBJ2-7,TRBD2,CASSQPSGTSGRIGEQYF,TGCGCCAGCAGCCAACCCTCGGGGACTAGCGGGAGGATCGGCGAGCAGTACTTC
-,TRBV5-8,TRBJ2-3,TRBD2,CASSLSGLAGVDTQYF,TGTGCCAGCAGCTTGAGTGGACTAGCGGGAGTGGATACGCAGTATTTT
-,TRBV10-1,TRBJ2-7,TRBD2,CASIGRLAGEAYEQYF,TGCGCCAGCATAGGTCGGCTAGCGGGAGAGGCCTACGAGCAGTACTTC
-,TRBV5-1,TRBJ1-2,TRBD1,CASSWGQGASYGYTF,TGCGCCAGCAGCTGGGGACAGGGGGCGAGCTATGGCTACACCTTC
-,TRBV4-2,TRBJ2-5,-,CASSQRKTGYQETQYF,TGTGCCAGCAGCCAGCGCAAAACAGGGTACCAAGAGACCCAGTACTTC
-,TRBV30,TRBJ1-1,-,CAWSTGTLNTEAFF,TGTGCCTGGAGTACCGGGACACTTAACACTGAAGCTTTCTTT
-,TRBV10-1,TRBJ1-2,TRBD1,CASSAGQGATGYTF,TGCGCCAGCAGTGCAGGACAGGGGGCAACGGGCTACACCTTC
-,TRBV7-2,TRBJ1-2,-,CASSPINGGYTF,TGTGCCAGCAGCCCTATTAATGGTGGCTACACCTTC
-,TRBV6-6,TRBJ1-1,TRBD1,CASSLPGGTEAFF,TGTGCCAGCAGCCTCCCAGGGGGCACTGAAGCTTTCTTT
-,TRBV13,TRBJ2-4,TRBD2,CASTTSGSNIQYF,TGTGCCAGCACTACTAGCGGGAGTAACATTCAGTACTTC
-,TRBV6-6,TRBJ1-6,TRBD1,CASSYFGQDTNSPLHF,TGTGCCAGCAGTTACTTTGGACAGGATACGAATTCACCCCTCCACTTT
few,TRBV5-1,TRBJ2-7,TRBD1,CASSLATGGNEQYF,TGCGCCAGCAGCTTGGCCACAGGGGGCAACGAGCAGTACTTC
-,TRBV5-1,TRBJ2-2,-,CASSLDRVGPGELFF,TGCGCCAGCAGCTTGGACAGGGTGGGGCCCGGGGAGCTGTTTTTT
-,TRBV18,TRBJ1-1,TRBD1,CASSVGQAGSTEAFF,TGTGCCAGCTCAGTCGGACAGGCGGGTAGCACTGAAGCTTTCTTT
-,TRBV19,TRBJ1-1,-,CASSQGIVEAFF,TGTGCCAGTAGTCAGGGAATAGTTGAAGCTTTCTTT
-,TRBV7-9,TRBJ2-5,-,CASSLTTLGGEETQYF,TGTGCCAGCAGCTTAACCACCCTGGGGGGAGAAGAGACCCAGTACTTC
-,TRBV29-1,TRBJ2-7,-,CSTPQGPYEQYF,TGCAGCACCCCCCAAGGCCCCTACGAGCAGTACTTC
-,TRBV7-9,TRBJ2-2,-,CASSLHAGNTGELFF,TGTGCCAGCAGCTTACATGCGGGAAACACCGGGGAGCTGTTTTTT
-,TRBV27,TRBJ2-7,-,CASSLTPAGRPPVHEQYF,TGTGCCAGCAGTTTAACCCCGGCGGGGAGGCCCCCTGTCCACGAGCAGTACTTC